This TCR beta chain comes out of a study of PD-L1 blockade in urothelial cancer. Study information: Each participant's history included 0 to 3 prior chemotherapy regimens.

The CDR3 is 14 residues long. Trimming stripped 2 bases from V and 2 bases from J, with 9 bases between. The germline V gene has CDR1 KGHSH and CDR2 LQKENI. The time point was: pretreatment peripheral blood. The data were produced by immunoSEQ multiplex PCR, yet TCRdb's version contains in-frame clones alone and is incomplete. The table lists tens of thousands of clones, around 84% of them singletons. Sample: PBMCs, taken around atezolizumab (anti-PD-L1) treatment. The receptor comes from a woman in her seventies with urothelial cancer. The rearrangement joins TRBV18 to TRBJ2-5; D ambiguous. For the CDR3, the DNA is TGTGCCAGCTCACCAAGCGAACTACAAGAGACCCAGTACTTC. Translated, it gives CASSPSELQETQYF. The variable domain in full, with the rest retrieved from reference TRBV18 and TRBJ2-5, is NAGVMQNPRHLVRRRGQEARLRCSPMKGHSHVYWYRQLPEEGLKFMVYLQKENIIDESGMPKERFSAEFPKEGPSILRIQQVVRGDSAAYFCASSPSELQETQYFGPGTRLLVL.